This TCR beta chain was sequenced during a study of CD8 T cells in Susac syndrome. V lost 4 bases to trimming and J lost 2 bases; unmatched junction nucleotides: 5. In germline, CDR1 is LGHNA, CDR2 YNFKEQ. The CDR3 is made up of 16 amino acids. After extraction with the RNeasy kit, roughly 0.45 to 1 ug of the RNA was reverse transcribed using random hexamers. Coverage of TCR beta CDR3 amplification by immunoSEQ multiplex PCR extended to 54 Vbeta and 13 Jbeta. TCRdb reprocessed the immunoSEQ multiplex PCR reads via MiXCR and lists one record per CDR3 protein. The data show roughly 190,000 distinct CDR3 sequences, about 94% seen once. CD8+ and CD4+ T cells taken from blood had their TCR beta sequenced. Controls matched for sex and age were healthy donors.

The material sequenced was CD4+ T cells from PBMCs. This clonotype was sampled from a human donor in good health. The chain joins TRBV4-2 to TRBJ2-3; TRBD2 agrees at 11 bases. The CDR3 DNA reads TGTGCCAGCAGCCCCCTGACTAGCGGGGACACAGATACGCAGTATTTT. Translated, it gives CASSPLTSGDTDTQYF.